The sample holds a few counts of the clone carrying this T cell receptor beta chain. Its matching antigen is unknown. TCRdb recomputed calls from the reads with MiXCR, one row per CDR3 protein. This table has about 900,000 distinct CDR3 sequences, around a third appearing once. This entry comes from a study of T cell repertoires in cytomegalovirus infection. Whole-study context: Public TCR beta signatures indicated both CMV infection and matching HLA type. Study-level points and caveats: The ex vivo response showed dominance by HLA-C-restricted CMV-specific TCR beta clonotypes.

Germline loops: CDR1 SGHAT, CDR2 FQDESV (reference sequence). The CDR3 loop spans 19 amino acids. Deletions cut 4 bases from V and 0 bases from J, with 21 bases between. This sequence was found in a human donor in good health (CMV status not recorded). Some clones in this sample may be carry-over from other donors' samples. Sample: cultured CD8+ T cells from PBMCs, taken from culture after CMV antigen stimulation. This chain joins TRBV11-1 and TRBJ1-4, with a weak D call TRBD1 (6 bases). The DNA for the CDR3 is TGTGCCAGCAGCTCGCCCCCACAGGGATTGCCAGCAACTAATGAAAAACTGTTTTTT. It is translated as CASSSPPQGLPATNEKLFF.